This T cell receptor (beta chain) was profiled in a study of cytotoxic CD8 clonotypes in ibrutinib-treated CLL. For the study at large: Patient counts were around 12 relapsed/refractory, roughly 16 treatment-naive and some 17 IGHV unmutated.

Sequencing was performed with immunoSEQ multiplex PCR; in TCRdb, only in-frame clones are kept and a portion is missing. The repertoire holds tens of thousands of clones, with approximately 86% as singletons. Germline-derived CDR1 and CDR2 are LNHDA and SQIVND (reference sequence). V was clipped by 2 bases and J by 3 bases; unmatched bases: 7. The CDR3 extends over 15 amino acids. The study's findings and limits: Higher circulating CD8+ T-cell counts strongly accompanied higher baseline clonality, above age-matched healthy donors. An increase in clonality occurred at ibrutinib response, followed by a return toward baseline at progression.

A note on this clone: Its specificity is unknown.

Sequenced material: PBMCs, taken before ibrutinib treatment. This receptor was identified in a human donor with chronic lymphocytic leukemia. This chain joins TRBV19 and TRBJ2-7; 7 nucleotides align to TRBD1. The DNA for the CDR3 is TGTGCCAGTAGTATAAGGGCAGGGGGAATCTACGAGCAGTACTTC. Amino acids: CASSIRAGGIYEQYF.